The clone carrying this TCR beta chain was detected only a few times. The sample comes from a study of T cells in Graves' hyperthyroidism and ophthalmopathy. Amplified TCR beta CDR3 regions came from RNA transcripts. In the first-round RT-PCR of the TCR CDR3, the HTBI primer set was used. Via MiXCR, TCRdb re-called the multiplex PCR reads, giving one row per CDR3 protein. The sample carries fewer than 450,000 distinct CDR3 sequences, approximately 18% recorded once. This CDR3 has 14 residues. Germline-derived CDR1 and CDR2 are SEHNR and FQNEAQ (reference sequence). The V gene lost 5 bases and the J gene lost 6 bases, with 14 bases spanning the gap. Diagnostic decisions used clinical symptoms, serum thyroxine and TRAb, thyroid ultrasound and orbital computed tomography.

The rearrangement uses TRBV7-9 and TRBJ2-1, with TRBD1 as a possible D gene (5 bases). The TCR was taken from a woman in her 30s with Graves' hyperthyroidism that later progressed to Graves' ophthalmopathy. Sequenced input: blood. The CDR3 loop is CASSLPQGGNEQFF. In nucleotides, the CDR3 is TGTGCCAGCAGCCTACCCCAGGGTGGCAATGAGCAGTTCTTC.